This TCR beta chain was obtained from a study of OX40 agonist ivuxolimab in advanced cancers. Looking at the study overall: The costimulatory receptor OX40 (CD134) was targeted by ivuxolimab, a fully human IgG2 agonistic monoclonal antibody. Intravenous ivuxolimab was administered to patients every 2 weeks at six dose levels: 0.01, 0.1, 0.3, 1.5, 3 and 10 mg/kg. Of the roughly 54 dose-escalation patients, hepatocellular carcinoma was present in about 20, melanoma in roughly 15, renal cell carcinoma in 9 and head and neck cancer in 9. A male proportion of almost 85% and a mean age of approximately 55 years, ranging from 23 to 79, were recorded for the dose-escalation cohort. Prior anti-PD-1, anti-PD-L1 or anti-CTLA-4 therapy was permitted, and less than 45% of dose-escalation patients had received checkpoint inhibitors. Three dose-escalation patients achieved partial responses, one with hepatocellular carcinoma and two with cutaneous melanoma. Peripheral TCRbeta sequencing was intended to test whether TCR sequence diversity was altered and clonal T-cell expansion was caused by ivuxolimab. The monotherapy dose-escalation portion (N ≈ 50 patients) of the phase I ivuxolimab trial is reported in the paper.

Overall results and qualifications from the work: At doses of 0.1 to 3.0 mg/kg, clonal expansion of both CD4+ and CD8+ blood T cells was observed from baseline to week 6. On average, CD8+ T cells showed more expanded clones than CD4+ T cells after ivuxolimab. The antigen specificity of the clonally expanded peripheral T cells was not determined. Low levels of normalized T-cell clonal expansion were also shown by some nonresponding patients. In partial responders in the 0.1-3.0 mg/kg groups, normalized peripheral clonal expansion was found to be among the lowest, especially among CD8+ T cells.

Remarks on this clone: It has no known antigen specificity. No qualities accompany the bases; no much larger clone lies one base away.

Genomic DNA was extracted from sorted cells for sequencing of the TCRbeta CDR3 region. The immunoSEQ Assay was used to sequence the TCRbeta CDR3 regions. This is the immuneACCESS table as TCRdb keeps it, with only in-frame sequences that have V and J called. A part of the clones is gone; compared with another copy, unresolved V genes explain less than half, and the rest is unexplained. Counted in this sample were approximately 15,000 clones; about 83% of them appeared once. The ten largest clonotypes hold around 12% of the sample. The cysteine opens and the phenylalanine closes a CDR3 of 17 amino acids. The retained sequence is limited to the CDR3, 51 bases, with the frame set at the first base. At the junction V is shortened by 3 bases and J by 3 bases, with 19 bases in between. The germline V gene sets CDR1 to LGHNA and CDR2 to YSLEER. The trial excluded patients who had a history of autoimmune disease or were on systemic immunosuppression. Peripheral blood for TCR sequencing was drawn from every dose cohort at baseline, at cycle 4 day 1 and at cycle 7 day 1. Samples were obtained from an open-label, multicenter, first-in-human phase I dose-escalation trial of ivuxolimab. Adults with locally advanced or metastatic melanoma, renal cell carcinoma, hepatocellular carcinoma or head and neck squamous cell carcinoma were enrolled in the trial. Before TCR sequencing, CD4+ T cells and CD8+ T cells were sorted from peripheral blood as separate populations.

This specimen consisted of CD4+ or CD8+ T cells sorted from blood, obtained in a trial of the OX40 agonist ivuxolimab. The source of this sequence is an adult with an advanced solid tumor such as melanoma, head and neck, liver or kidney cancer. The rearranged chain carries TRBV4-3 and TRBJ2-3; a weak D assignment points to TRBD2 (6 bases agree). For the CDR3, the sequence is CASSQAENLALTDTQYF. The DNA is TGCGCCAGCAGCCAGGCGGAAAATCTAGCGCTTACAGATACGCAGTATTTT.